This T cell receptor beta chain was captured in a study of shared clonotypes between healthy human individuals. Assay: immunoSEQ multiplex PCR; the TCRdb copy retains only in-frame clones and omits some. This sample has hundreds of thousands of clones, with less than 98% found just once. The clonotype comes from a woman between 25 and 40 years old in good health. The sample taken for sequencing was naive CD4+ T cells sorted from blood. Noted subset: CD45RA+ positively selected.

CDR3 DNA: TGCAGCGTTTCGGGAGGCCTTCAAGAGACCCAGTACTTC. Its translation is CSVSGGLQETQYF. The chain is built from TRBV29-1 and TRBJ2-5, with 7 bases that match TRBD2. After removal of 5 bases from V and 2 bases from J, the junction contained 5 bases not matched to a gene. The CDR3 is made up of 13 amino acids. The germline V gene encodes CDR1 SQVTM and CDR2 ANQGSEA.